This TCR beta chain was found in a study of control samples from healthy donors and cancer patients. Clones were read by immunoSEQ multiplex PCR, and TCRdb kept only the in-frame ones, dropping some. The repertoire includes 120,000 or so clones, approximately 89% of them detected once, and 7.8% sits in the top ten. The V gene end was trimmed by 5 bases and the J gene end by 6 bases; junction bases not matched to a gene: 6. CDR1 and CDR2 (germline): SEHNR, FQNEAQ (reference sequence). The CDR3 length is 13 residues. The TCR sequence derives from a young woman in good health. Sequenced: blood. V and J are TRBV7-9 and TRBJ1-1, with 7 bases identical to TRBD1. CDR3 sequence (DNA): TGTGCCAGCAGCAAAACAGGGGCCGCTGAAGCTTTCTTT. This translates into CASSKTGAAEAFF.